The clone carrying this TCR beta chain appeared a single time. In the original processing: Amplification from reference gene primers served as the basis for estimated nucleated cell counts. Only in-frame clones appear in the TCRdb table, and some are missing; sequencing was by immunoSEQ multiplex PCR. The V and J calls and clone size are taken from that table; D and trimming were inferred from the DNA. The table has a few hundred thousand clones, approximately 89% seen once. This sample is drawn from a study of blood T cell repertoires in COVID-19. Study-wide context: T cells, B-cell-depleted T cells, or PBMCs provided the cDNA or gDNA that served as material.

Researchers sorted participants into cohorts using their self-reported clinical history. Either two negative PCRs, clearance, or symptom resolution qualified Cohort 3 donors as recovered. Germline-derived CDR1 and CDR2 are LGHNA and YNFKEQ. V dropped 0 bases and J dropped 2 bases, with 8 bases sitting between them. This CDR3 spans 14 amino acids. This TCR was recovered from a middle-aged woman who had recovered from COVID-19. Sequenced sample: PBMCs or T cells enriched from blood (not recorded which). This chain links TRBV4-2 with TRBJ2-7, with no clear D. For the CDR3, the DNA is TGTGCCAGCAGCCAAGAGTCCCTTACCTACGAGCAGTACTTC. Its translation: CASSQESLTYEQYF.